This T cell receptor (beta chain) emerged from a study of cytomegalovirus exposure and HLA in healthy donors. The V gene's germline CDR1 is LGHNA and CDR2 YSLEER. This CDR3 is built from 14 residues. V lost 4 bases, J lost 8 bases, and 7 bases stayed unmatched. Remarks on this clone: Its target is not known.

The primer mix had 60 Vbeta and 13 Jbeta primers. The repertoire was sequenced with immunoSEQ multiplex PCR; TCRdb's copy has only in-frame clones and lacks some. Among under 200,000 clones listed, roughly 80% were seen once. Whole-study results and caveats: Several top significant clusters appeared, in a later analysis, to be linked to common viral pathogens.

Sequencing was done on a sample of PBMCs. This rearrangement joins TRBV4-3 to TRBJ2-2; 7 nucleotides agree with TRBD1. The TCR originated in a man aged 40-50 years in good health and CMV-seronegative. CDR3 in DNA: TGCGCCAGCAGCCCGGACAGGTACATGGGGGAGCTGTTTTTT. Residues: CASSPDRYMGELFF.